This T cell receptor (beta chain) was observed in a study of blood T cell repertoires in COVID-19. TCRdb's copy holds only in-frame clones and misses some; the assay was immunoSEQ multiplex PCR. This repertoire shows 200,000 to 250,000 clones, roughly 88% found once; its top ten account for 2.2%. This CDR3 is 13 amino acids long. V was trimmed by 3 bases and J by 6 bases, leaving 8 bases between them. Germline V gives CDR1 KGHDR, CDR2 SFDVKD. Sequences were obtained from peripheral blood. This chain uses TRBV24-1 with TRBJ2-1; D is possibly TRBD1 (6 bases). The TCR comes from a young man who had recovered from COVID-19. The CDR3 nucleotides are TGTGCCACCAGTGATACAGGGCCCAATGAGCAGTTCTTC. Translating it yields CATSDTGPNEQFF.